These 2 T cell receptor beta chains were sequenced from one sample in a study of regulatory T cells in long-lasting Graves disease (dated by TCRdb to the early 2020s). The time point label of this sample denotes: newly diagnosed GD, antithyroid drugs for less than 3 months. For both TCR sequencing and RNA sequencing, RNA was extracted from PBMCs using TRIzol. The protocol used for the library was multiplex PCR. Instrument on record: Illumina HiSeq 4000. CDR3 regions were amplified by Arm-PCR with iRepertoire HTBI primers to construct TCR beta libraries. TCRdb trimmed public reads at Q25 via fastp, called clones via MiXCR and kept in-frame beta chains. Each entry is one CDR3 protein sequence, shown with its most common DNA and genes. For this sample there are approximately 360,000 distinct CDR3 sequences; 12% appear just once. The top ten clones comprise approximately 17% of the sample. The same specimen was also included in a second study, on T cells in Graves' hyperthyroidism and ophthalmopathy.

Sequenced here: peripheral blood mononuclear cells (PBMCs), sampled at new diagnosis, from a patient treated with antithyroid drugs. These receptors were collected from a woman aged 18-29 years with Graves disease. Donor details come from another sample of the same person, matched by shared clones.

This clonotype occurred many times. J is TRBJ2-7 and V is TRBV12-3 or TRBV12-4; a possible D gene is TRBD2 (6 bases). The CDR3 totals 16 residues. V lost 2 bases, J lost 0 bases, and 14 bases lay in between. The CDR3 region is CASSLNRGLRSYEQYF. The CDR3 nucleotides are TGTGCCAGCAGTTTAAACCGGGGACTCCGCTCCTACGAGCAGTACTTC.

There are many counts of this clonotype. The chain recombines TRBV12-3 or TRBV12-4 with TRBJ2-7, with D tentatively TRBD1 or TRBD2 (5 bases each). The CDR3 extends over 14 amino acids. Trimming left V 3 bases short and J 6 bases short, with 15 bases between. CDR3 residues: CASSFGTRLGEQYF. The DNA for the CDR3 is TGTGCCAGCAGTTTCGGGACCAGGCTGGGCGAGCAGTACTTC.